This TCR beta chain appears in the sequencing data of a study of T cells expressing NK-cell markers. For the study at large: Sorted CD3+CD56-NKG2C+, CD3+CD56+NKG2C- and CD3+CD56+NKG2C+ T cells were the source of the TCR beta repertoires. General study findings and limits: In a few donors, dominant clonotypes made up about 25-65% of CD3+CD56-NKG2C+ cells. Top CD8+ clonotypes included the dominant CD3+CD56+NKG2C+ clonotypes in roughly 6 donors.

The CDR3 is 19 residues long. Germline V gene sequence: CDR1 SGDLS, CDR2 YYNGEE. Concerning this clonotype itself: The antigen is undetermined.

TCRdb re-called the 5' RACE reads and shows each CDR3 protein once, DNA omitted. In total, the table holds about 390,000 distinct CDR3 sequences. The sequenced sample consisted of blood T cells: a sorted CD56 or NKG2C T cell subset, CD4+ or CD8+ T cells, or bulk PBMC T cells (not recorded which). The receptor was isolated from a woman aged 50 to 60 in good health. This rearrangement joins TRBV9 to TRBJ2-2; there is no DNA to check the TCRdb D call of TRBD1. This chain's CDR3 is CASSVMIPGTGAISGELFF.